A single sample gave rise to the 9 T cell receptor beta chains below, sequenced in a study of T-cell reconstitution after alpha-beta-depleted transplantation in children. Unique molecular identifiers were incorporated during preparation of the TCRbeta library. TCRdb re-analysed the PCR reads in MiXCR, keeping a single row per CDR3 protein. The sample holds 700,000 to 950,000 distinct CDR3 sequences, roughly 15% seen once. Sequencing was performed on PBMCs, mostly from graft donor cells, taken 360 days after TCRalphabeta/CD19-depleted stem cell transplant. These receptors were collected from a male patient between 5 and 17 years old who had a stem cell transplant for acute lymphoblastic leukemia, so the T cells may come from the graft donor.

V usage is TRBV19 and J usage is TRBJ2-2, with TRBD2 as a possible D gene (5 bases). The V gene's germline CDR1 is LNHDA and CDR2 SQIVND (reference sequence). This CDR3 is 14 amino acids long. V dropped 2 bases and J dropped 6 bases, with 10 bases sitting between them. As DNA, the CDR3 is TGTGCCAGTAGTATAACTAGGTGGCCCGGGGAGCTGTTTTTT. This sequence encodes CASSITRWPGELFF.

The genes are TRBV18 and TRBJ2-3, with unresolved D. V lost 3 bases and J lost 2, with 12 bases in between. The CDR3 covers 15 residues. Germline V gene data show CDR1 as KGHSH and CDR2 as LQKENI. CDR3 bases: TGTGCCAGCTCACCCGGCGGCTTTTTCACAGATACGCAGTATTTT. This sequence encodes CASSPGGFFTDTQYF.

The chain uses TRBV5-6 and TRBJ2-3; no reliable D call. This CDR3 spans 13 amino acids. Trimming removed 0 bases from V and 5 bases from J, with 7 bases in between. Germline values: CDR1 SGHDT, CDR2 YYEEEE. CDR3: CASSLGPQDTQYF. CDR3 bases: TGTGCCAGCAGCTTGGGGCCACAAGATACGCAGTATTTT.

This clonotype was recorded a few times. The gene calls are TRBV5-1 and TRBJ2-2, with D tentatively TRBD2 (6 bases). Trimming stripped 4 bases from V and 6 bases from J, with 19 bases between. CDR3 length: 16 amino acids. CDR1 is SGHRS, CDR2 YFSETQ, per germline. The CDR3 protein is CASSATHGTRAGELFF. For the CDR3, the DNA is TGCGCCAGCAGCGCGACTCACGGGACTCGCGCCGGGGAGCTGTTTTTT.

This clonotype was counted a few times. The CDR3 DNA sequence: TGTGCCAGCAGCTTAGTTGGGCTCCGGTATGGCTACACCTTC. Its protein is CASSLVGLRYGYTF. The gene calls are TRBV7-9 and TRBJ1-2; D uncertain. Germline-derived CDR1 and CDR2 are SEHNR and FQNEAQ (reference sequence). Deletions cut 1 base from V and 5 bases from J, with 11 bases between. CDR3 length: 14 amino acids.

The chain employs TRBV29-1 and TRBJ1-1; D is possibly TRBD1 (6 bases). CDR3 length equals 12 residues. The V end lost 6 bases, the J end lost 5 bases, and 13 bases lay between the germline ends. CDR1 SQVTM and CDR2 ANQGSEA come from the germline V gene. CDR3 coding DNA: TGCAGCGTCACCGACAGGCGGACTGAAGCTTTCTTT. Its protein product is CSVTDRRTEAFF.

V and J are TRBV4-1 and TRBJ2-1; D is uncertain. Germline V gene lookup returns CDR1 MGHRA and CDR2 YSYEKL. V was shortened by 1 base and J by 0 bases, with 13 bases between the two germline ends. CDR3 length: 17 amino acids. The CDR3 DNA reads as TGCGCCAGCAGCCAAGGATACTCAGTATACTCCTACAATGAGCAGTTCTTC. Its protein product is CASSQGYSVYSYNEQFF.

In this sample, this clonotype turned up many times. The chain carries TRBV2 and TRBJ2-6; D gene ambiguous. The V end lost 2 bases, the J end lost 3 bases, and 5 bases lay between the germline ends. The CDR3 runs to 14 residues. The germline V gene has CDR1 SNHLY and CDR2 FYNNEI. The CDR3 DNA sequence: TGTGCCAGCAGTGAATTGGATGGGGCCAACGTCCTGACTTTC. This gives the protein CASSELDGANVLTF.

As DNA, the CDR3 is TGCGCCAGCAGCTTGGGGGACAGGGAAAATGGGGTGAACACTGAAGCTTTCTTT. Its protein is CASSLGDRENGVNTEAFF. The chain carries TRBV5-1 and TRBJ1-1; 9 positions agree with TRBD1. The germline CDR1 and CDR2 sequences are SGHRS and YFSETQ. J lost 0 bases, V lost 0 bases, and 9 bases had no gene match. This CDR3 spans 18 amino acids.